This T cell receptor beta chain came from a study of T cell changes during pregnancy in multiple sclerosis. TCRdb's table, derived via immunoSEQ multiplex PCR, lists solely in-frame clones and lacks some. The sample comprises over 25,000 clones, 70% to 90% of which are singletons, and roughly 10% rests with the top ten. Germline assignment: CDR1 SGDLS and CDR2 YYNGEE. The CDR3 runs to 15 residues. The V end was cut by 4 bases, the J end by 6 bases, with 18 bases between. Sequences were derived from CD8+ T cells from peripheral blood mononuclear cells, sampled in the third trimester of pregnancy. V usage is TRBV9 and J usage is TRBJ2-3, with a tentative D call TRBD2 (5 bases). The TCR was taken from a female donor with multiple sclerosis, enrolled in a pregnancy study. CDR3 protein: CASSFHTARGDTQYF. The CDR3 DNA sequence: TGTGCCAGCAGCTTTCACACGGCGCGAGGGGATACGCAGTATTTT. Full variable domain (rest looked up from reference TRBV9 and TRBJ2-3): DSGVTQTPKHLITATGQRVTLRCSPRSGDLSVYWYQQSLDQGLQFLIQYYNGEERAKGNILERFSAQQFPDLHSELNLSSLELGDSALYFCASSFHTARGDTQYFGPGTRLTVL.